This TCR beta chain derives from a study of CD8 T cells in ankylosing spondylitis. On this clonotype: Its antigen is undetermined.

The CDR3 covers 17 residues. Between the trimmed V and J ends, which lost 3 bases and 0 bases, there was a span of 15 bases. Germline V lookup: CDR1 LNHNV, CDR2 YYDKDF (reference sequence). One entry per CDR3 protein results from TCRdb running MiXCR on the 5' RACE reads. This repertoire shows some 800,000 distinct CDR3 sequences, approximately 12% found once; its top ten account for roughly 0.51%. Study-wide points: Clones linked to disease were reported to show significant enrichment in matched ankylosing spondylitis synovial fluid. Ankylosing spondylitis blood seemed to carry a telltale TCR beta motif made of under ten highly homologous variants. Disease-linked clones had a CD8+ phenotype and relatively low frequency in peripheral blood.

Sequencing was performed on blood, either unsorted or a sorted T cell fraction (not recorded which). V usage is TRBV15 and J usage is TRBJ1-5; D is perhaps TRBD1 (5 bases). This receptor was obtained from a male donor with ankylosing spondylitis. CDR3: CATSSAGGAYSNQPQHF. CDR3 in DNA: TGTGCCACCAGCAGTGCTGGAGGGGCTTATAGCAATCAGCCCCAGCATTTT. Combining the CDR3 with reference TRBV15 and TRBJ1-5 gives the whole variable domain DAMVIQNPRYQVTQFGKPVTLSCSQTLNHNVMYWYQQKSSQAPKLLFHYYDKDFNNEADTPDNFQSRRPNTSFCFLDIRSPGLGDTAMYLCATSSAGGAYSNQPQHFGDGTRLSIL.